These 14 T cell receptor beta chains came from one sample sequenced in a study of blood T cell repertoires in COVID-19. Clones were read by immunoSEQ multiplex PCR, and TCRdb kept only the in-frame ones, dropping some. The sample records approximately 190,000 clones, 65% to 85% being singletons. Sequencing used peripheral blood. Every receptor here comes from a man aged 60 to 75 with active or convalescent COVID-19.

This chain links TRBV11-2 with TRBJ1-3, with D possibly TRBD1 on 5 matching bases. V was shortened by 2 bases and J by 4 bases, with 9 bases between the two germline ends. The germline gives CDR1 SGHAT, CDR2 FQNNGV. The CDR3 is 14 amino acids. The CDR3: CASSLKQAGNTIYF. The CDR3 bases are TGTGCCAGCAGCTTAAAACAGGCGGGAAACACCATATATTTT.

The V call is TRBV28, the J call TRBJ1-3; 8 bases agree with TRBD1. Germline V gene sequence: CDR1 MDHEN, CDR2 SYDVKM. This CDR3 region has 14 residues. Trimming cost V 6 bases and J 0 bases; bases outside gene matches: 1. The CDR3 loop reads CASRGQGSGNTIYF. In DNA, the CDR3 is TGTGCCAGCAGAGGACAGGGCTCTGGAAACACCATATATTTT.

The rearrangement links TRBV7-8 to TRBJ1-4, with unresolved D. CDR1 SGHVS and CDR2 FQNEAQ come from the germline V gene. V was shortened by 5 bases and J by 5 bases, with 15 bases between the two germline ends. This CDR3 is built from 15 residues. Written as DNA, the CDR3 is TGTGCCAGCAGCCGACGGGAACACATCAATGAAAAACTGTTTTTT. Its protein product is CASSRREHINEKLFF.

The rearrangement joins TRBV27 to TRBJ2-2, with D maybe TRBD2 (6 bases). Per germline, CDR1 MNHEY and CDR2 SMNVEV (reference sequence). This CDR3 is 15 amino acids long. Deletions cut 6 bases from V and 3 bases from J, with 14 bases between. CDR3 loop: CASRAISGYTGELFF. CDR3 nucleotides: TGTGCCAGCAGGGCGATTAGCGGCTACACCGGGGAGCTGTTTTTT.

CDR3 DNA: TGTGCCAGCAGCTTGGGACAGCGCTCGGCAGATACGCAGTATTTT. It codes for CASSLGQRSADTQYF. This rearrangement joins TRBV5-6 to TRBJ2-3; D is perhaps TRBD1 (5 bases). The CDR3 has 15 amino acids. The V end lost 0 bases, the J end lost 4 bases, and 12 bases lay between the germline ends. Germline-derived CDR1 and CDR2 are SGHDT and YYEEEE.

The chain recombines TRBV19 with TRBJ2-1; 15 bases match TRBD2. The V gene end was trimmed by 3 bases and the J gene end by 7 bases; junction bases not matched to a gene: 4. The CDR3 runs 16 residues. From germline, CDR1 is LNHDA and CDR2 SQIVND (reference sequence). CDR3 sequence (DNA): TGTGCCAGTAGTATTAGCGGACTAGCGGGAGGGAATGAGCAGTTCTTC. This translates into CASSISGLAGGNEQFF.

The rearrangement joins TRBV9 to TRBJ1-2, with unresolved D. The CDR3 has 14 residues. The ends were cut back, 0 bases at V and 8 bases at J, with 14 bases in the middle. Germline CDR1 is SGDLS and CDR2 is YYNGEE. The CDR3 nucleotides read TGTGCCAGCAGCGTAGCCCCAGGCCTTGAGGGCTACACCTTC. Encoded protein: CASSVAPGLEGYTF.

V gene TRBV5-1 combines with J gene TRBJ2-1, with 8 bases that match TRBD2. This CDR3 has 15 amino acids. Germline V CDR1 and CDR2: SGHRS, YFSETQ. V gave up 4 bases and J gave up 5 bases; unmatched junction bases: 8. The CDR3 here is CASSLSGGPDNEQFF. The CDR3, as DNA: TGCGCCAGCAGCCTGAGCGGGGGACCCGACAATGAGCAGTTCTTC.

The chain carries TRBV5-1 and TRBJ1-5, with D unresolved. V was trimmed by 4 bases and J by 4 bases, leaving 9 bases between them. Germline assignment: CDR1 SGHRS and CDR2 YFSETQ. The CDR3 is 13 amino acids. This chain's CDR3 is CASSLGRNQPQHF. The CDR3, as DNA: TGCGCCAGCAGCCTGGGCAGGAATCAGCCCCAGCATTTT.

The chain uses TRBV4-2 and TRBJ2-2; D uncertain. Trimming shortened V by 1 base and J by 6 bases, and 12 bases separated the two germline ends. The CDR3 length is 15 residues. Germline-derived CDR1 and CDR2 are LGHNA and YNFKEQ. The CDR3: CASSQAGQTPGELFF. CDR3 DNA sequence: TGTGCCAGCAGCCAAGCAGGCCAAACCCCCGGGGAGCTGTTTTTT.

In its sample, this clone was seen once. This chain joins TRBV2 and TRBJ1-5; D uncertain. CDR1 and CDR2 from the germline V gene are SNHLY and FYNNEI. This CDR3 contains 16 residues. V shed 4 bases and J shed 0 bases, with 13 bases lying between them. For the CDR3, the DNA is TGTGCCAGCAGTGCGAGGGCAGTTTATAGCAATCAGCCCCAGCATTTT. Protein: CASSARAVYSNQPQHF.

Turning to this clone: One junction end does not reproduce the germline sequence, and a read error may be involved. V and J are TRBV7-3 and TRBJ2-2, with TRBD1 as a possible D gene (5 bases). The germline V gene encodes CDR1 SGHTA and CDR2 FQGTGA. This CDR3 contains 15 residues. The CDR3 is CAGSKAQGYTGELFF. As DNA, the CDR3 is TGTGCCGGCAGCAAAGCTCAGGGATACACCGGGGAGCTGTTTTTT.

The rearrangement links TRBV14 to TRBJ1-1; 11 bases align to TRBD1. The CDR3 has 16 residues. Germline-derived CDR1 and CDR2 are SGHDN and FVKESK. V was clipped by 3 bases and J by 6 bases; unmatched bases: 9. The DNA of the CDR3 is TGTGCCAGCAGCCAGGCCTTAAGGACAGGGGGCCCTGAAGCTTTCTTT. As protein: CASSQALRTGGPEAFF.

The CDR3 sequence: CASSGGSLAGPETQYF. The CDR3 DNA is TGTGCCAGCAGCGGGGGGTCACTAGCGGGGCCAGAGACCCAGTACTTC. The gene calls are TRBV9 and TRBJ2-5; the match to TRBD2 covers 10 bases. The CDR3 contains 16 residues. Germline V CDR1 and CDR2: SGDLS, YYNGEE. After removal of 3 bases from V and 4 bases from J, the junction contained 9 bases not matched to a gene.